A selection of T cell receptor beta chains follows, all from one sample in a study of T cells in Graves' hyperthyroidism and ophthalmopathy. In TCRdb, the multiplex PCR reads were re-called with MiXCR into one record per CDR3 protein. The sample contains around 350,000 distinct CDR3 sequences, approximately 19% of which appear only once. The specimen sequenced was blood. These receptors were obtained from a woman younger than 35 with Graves' hyperthyroidism. Both conserved end residues are part of each CDR3. Fields, in order: V gene, clone size, J gene, D gene, CDR3 DNA, CDR3 protein. The D gene is left open where the match is weak. Size tells how often a clone was seen (once, few, many) or the class of an expanded clone, and some rows leave it out.

>TRBV12-3/TRBV12-4|.|TRBJ2-5|TRBD2
TGTGCCAGCAGTCCAAGCGGGGGGGGTGCAGAGACCCAGTACTTC
CASSPSGGGAETQYF
>TRBV28|.|TRBJ2-2|.
TGTGCCAGCAACCCCGGGGGATTGGACACCGGGGAGCTGTTTTTT
CASNPGGLDTGELFF
>TRBV6-5|many|TRBJ1-1|.
TGTGCCAGCAGCCCGGGTTTCGGGGAGGGCACTGAAGCTTTCTTT
CASSPGFGEGTEAFF
>TRBV20-1|.|TRBJ2-2|.
TGCAGTGCTAGAGACCCCCCCGGAGGGGGGGACACCGGGGAGCTGTTTTTT
CSARDPPGGGDTGELFF
>TRBV2|many|TRBJ1-1|.
TGTGCCAGCACCCAAATCACTGAAGCTTTCTTT
CASTQITEAFF
>TRBV20-1|many|TRBJ1-1|TRBD1
TGCAGTGCTAGAGATCTTTCCCAGGGGGCCGAAGCTTTCTTT
CSARDLSQGAEAFF
>TRBV4-1|many|TRBJ1-2|TRBD1
TGCGCCAGCAGCCAAGTTCAGGGGGTAGGTGGCTACACCTTC
CASSQVQGVGGYTF
>TRBV12-3/TRBV12-4|many|TRBJ2-5|.
TGTGCCAGCAGTTTCGGAGGAGACCCCGGGTGGGAGACCCAGTACTTC
CASSFGGDPGWETQYF
>TRBV20-1|many|TRBJ2-5|TRBD2
TGCAGTGCACCCCTAATGGGGGCTAGCGGGGGGAAAGAGACCCAGTACTTC
CSAPLMGASGGKETQYF
>TRBV27|many|TRBJ2-2|.
TGTGCCAGCAGTTCGTTAGGCGGAGCCGGGGAGCTGTTTTTT
CASSSLGGAGELFF